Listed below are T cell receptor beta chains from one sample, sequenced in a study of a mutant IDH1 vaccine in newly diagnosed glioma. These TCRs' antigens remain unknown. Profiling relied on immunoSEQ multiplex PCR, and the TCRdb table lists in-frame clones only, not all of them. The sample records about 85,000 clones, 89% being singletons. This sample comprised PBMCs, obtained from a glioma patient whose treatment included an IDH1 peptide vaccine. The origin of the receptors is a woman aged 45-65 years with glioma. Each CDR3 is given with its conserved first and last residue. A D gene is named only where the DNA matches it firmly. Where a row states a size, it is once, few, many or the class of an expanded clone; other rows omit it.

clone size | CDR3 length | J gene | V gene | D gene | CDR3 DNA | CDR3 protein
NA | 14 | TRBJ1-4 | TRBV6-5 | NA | TGTGCCAGCAGTTACGGAGGGATAGATGAAAAACTGTTTTTT | CASSYGGIDEKLFF
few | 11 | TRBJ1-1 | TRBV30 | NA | TGTGCCTGGAATCGGGACACTGAAGCTTTCTTT | CAWNRDTEAFF
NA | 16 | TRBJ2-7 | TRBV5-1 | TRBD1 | TGCGCCAGCAGCTTGGGCGGGACAGGGGGCGTGAACGAGCAGTACTTC | CASSLGGTGGVNEQYF
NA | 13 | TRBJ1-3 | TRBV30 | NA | TGTGCCTGGAGTTTGACAGCTGGAAACACCATATATTTT | CAWSLTAGNTIYF
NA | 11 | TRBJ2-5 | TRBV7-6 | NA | TGTGCCAGCAGCTACCAAGAGACCCAGTACTTC | CASSYQETQYF
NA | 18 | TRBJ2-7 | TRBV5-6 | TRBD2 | TGTGCCAGCAGCTTGGGGTACAGAGGGACTAGCGGTTCCTACGAGCAGTACTTC | CASSLGYRGTSGSYEQYF
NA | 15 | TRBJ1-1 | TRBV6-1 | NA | TGTGCCAGCAGTCCAGACCCAACAGGGAAGGTGGAAGCTTTCTTT | CASSPDPTGKVEAFF
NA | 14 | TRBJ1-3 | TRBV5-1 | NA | TGCGCCAGCAGAACCGGAAGGTCTGGAAACACCATATATTTT | CASRTGRSGNTIYF
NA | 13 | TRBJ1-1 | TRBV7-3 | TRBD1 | TGTGCCAGCAGTTTACAGGGGAGCTCTGAAGCTTTCTTT | CASSLQGSSEAFF
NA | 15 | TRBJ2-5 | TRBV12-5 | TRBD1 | TGTGCTAGTGGTTTGACCGGGACAGGGCGAAAGACCCAGTACTTC | CASGLTGTGRKTQYF
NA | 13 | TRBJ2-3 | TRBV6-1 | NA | TGTGCCAGCAGTGAACAAGGGACAGATACGCAGTATTTT | CASSEQGTDTQYF
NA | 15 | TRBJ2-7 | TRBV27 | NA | TGTGCCAGCAGTTTACGAAGGTCACACGGCTACGAGCAGTACTTC | CASSLRRSHGYEQYF
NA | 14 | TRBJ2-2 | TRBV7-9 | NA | TGTGCCAGAAGCTTGGGACAAAACACCGGGGAGCTGTTTTTT | CARSLGQNTGELFF
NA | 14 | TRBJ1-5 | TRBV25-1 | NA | TGTGCCAGCACCCCCCCGGGGGCTGATCAGCCCCAGCATTTT | CASTPPGADQPQHF
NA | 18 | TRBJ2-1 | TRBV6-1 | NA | TGTGCCAGCAGTGAAAATGTTAGGGGCGCGGGCTATTACAATGAGCAGTTCTTC | CASSENVRGAGYYNEQFF
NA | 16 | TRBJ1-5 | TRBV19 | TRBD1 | TGTGCCAGTAGTCTTTTCGGACAGGGGACCAATCAGCCCCAGCATTTT | CASSLFGQGTNQPQHF
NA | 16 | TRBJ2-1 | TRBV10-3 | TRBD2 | TGTGCCATCAGTGAGTCGGGGGCTAGCGGGAGGGGTGAGCAGTTCTTC | CAISESGASGRGEQFF
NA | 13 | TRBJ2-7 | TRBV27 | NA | TGTGCCAGCAGTAACCCCAGGACCTACGAGCAGTACTTC | CASSNPRTYEQYF
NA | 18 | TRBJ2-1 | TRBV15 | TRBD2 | TGTGCCACCAGCAACCTCGGGGCTAGCGGGAGCTCCTACAATGAGCAGTTCTTC | CATSNLGASGSSYNEQFF
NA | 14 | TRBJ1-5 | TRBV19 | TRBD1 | TGTGCCAGTAGTCTCCGGACAGGGACTCAGCCCCAGCATTTT | CASSLRTGTQPQHF
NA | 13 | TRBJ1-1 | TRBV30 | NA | TGTGCCTGGAGGGTAGGCTCTCACACTGAAGCTTTCTTT | CAWRVGSHTEAFF
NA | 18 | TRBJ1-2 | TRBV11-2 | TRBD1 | TGTGCCAGCAGCCACTTTCGAGTTCGACAGGGTCTAAACTATGGCTACACCTTC | CASSHFRVRQGLNYGYTF
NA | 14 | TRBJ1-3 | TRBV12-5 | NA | TGTGCTAGTGGTTTGGGAAGCCCCGGAAACACCATATATTTT | CASGLGSPGNTIYF
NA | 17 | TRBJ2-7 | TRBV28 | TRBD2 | TGTGCCAGCAGTATCCCCTCCGGGACTAGCGCCGCCTACGAGCAGTACTTC | CASSIPSGTSAAYEQYF
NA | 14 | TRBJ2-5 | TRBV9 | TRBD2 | TGTGCCAGCAGCGTAGAGGGCGTCAGCGGGGCCCAGTACTTC | CASSVEGVSGAQYF
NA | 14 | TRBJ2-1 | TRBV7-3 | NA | TGTGCCAGCAGCTTAAGAATGGTGGGCGATGAGCAGTTCTTC | CASSLRMVGDEQFF
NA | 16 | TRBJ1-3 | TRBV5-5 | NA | TGTGCCAGCAGCGGACCGGGACCCGGCTCTGGAAACACCATATATTTT | CASSGPGPGSGNTIYF
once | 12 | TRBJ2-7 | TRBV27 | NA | TGTGCCAGCAGTTTACGGGGTATCGAGCAGTACTTC | CASSLRGIEQYF
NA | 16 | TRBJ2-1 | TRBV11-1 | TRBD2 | TGTGCCAGCAGCTTTCCCACTAGCGGGGCCTACAATGAGCAGTTCTTC | CASSFPTSGAYNEQFF
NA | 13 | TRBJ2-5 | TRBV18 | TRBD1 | TGTGCCAGCTCCCCCGGGACAGGGGGGACCCAGTACTTC | CASSPGTGGTQYF
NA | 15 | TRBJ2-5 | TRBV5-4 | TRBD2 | TGTGCCAGCAGCTTGGCTAGCGGGAGGGGAGAGACCCAGTACTTC | CASSLASGRGETQYF
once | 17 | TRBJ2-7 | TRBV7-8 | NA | TGTGCCAGCAGCTTAGTGGGCCCCCGGGACTCAGGGTACGAGCAGTACTTC | CASSLVGPRDSGYEQYF
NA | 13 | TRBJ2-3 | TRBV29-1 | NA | TGCAGCGTTGGGGGAGGATTAGGAGATACGCAGTATTTT | CSVGGGLGDTQYF
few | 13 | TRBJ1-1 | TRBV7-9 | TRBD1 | TGTGCCGGACGACAGGGGCTGAACACTGAAGCTTTCTTT | CAGRQGLNTEAFF
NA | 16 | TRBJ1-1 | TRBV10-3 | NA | TGTGCCATCAGTGAGAGGACGGGGGAGGTGAACACTGAAGCTTTCTTT | CAISERTGEVNTEAFF
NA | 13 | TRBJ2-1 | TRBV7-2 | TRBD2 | TGTGCCAGCAGCAGGGGAGGGTATGATGAGCAGTTCTTC | CASSRGGYDEQFF